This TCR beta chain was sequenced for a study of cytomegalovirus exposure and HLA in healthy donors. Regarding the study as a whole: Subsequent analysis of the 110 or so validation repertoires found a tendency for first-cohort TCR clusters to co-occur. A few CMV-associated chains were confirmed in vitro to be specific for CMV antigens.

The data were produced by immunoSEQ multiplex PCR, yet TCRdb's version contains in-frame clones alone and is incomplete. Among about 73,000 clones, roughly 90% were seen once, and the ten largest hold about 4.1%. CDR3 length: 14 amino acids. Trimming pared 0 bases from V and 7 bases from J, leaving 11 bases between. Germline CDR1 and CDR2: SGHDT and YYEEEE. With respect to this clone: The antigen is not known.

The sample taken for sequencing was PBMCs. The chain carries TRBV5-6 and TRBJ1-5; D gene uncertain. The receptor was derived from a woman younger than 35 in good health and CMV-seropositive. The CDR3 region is CASSLGGSGQPQHF. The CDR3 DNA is TGTGCCAGCAGCTTGGGTGGGTCGGGGCAGCCCCAGCATTTT. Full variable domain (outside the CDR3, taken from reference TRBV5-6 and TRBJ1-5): DAGVTQSPTHLIKTRGQQVTLRCSPKSGHDTVSWYQQALGQGPQFIFQYYEEEERQRGNFPDRFSGHQFPNYSSELNVNALLLGDSALYLCASSLGGSGQPQHFGDGTRLSIL.